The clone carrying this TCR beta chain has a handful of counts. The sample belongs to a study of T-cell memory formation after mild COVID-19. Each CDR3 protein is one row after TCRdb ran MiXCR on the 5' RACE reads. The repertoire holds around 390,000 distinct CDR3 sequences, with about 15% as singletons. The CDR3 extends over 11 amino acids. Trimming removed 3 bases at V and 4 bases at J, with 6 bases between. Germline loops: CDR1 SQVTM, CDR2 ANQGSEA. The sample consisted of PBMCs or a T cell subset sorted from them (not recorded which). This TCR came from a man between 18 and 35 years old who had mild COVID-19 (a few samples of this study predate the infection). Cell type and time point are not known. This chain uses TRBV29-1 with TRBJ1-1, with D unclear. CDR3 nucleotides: TGCAGCGTTGATTGGGGCACTGAAGCTTTCTTT. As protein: CSVDWGTEAFF.